These 23 T cell receptor beta chains were sequenced from one sample in a study of shared clonotypes between healthy human individuals. Clones were sequenced by immunoSEQ multiplex PCR, and TCRdb holds only the in-frame ones, with some missing. The profile shows roughly 720,000 clones, around 91% of them singletons. Material for sequencing was memory CD8+ T cells from PBMCs. Indicated subset: CD45RO+ cells pooled with CCR7-negative TemRA cells. The source is a man between 18 and 35 years old in good health. Some clones in this sample may be carry-over from other donors' samples.

The chain employs TRBV9 and TRBJ2-7; tentative D call: TRBD1 (7 bases). The CDR3 has 13 residues. The germline gives CDR1 SGDLS, CDR2 YYNGEE. Trimming cost V 4 bases and J 5 bases, with 13 bases left between them. CDR3 protein: CASSLAGGHEQYF. CDR3 nucleotide sequence: TGTGCCAGCAGCCTTGCAGGGGGGCACGAGCAGTACTTC. The variable domain in full, completed from reference TRBV9 and TRBJ2-7, reads DSGVTQTPKHLITATGQRVTLRCSPRSGDLSVYWYQQSLDQGLQFLIQYYNGEERAKGNILERFSAQQFPDLHSELNLSSLELGDSALYFCASSLAGGHEQYFGPGTRLTVT.

J is TRBJ2-1 and V is TRBV9; D is possibly TRBD1 (5 bases). Trimming pared 3 bases from V and 7 bases from J, leaving 20 bases between. Germline V CDR1 and CDR2: SGDLS, YYNGEE. The CDR3 spans 16 residues. The DNA for the CDR3 is TGTGCCAGCAGCGGGATCAGGGCCTCATATCCGAATGAGCAGTTCTTC. The encoded protein is CASSGIRASYPNEQFF.

The V and J genes are TRBV11-2 and TRBJ2-3, with D possibly matching TRBD1 (6 bases). Trimming removed 2 bases from V and 0 bases from J, with 21 bases in between. The CDR3 runs 19 residues. Germline V gene lookup returns CDR1 SGHAT and CDR2 FQNNGV. The CDR3 DNA reads TGTGCCAGCAGCTTACACGGGACACAGATACGAACTAGCACAGATACGCAGTATTTT. Amino acids: CASSLHGTQIRTSTDTQYF.

The J gene is TRBJ2-7, the V gene TRBV6-5; D might be TRBD1 (6 bases). Germline CDR1 is MNHEY and CDR2 is SVGAGI. V was trimmed by 2 bases and J by 3 bases, leaving 11 bases between them. The CDR3 has 14 residues. CDR3 DNA sequence: TGTGCCAGCAGTTACGGGACACTTAGCTACGAGCAGTACTTC. Its protein product is CASSYGTLSYEQYF.

The V call is TRBV19, the J call TRBJ2-7, with unresolved D. Between the trimmed V and J ends, which lost 5 bases and 5 bases, there was a span of 10 bases. CDR1 and CDR2 from the germline V gene are LNHDA and SQIVND (reference sequence). CDR3 length: 12 amino acids. CDR3 sequence (DNA): TGTGCCAGTAGTGGACCAGGAGACGAGCAGTACTTC. It translates to CASSGPGDEQYF.

This clone occurred once. The chain combines TRBV5-1 with TRBJ2-2; D is perhaps TRBD1 (6 bases). Between the trimmed V and J ends, which lost 2 bases and 3 bases, there was a span of 11 bases. Germline CDR1 SGHRS, CDR2 YFSETQ. The CDR3 has 15 residues. In DNA, the CDR3 is TGCGCCAGCAGCTTCCCGAGACAGGACACCGGGGAGCTGTTTTTT. The encoded protein is CASSFPRQDTGELFF.

The chain combines TRBV5-8 with TRBJ2-1, with D perhaps matching TRBD1 (6 bases). V lost 0 bases and J lost 6, with 16 bases in between. This CDR3 has 16 residues. CDR1 SGHTS and CDR2 YDEGEE come from the germline V gene. DNA of the CDR3: TGTGCCAGCAGCTTGGTGGGAACAGGGTCGCCCAATGAGCAGTTCTTC. Translating gives CASSLVGTGSPNEQFF. Variable domain in full (rest from reference TRBV5-8 and TRBJ2-1): EAGVTQSPTHLIKTRGQQATLRCSPISGHTSVYWYQQALGLGLQFLLWYDEGEERNRGNFPPRFSGRQFPNYSSELNVNALELEDSALYLCASSLVGTGSPNEQFFGPGTRLTVL.

The chain is built from TRBV30 and TRBJ2-1; D is perhaps TRBD2 (6 bases). V gave up 7 bases and J gave up 2 bases, with 15 bases separating them. The CDR3 has 14 residues. Looked up from germline, CDR1 is GTSNPN and CDR2 is SVGIG (reference sequence). The CDR3, as DNA: TGTGCCTCTGAGACTAGTCCGACCTACAATGAGCAGTTCTTC. Translating it yields CASETSPTYNEQFF. Combining the CDR3 with reference TRBV30 and TRBJ2-1 gives the whole variable domain SQTIHQWPATLVQPVGSPLSLECTVEGTSNPNLYWYRQAAGRGLQLLFYSVGIGQISSEVPQNLSASRPQDRQFILSSKKLLLSDSGFYLCASETSPTYNEQFFGPGTRLTVL.

This clone was found a few times. At one boundary the junction diverges from the germline segment, which might be a read error. V gene TRBV7-8 combines with J gene TRBJ1-1, with D hard to call. The germline gives CDR1 SGHVS, CDR2 FQNEAQ. This CDR3 has 13 residues. DNA of the CDR3: TGTGCCAGCAGCTCAACCCTGAACCCTGAAGCTTTCTTT. Its protein is CASSSTLNPEAFF.

V usage is TRBV7-8 and J usage is TRBJ2-7, with a tentative D call TRBD1 (6 bases). The CDR3 has 15 residues. Trimming took 4 bases from V and 2 from J, leaving 15 bases between them. Germline assignment: CDR1 SGHVS and CDR2 FQNEAQ. CDR3 bases: TGTGCCAGCAGCTCCATCGACAGGCAAGCCTACGAGCAGTACTTC. This sequence encodes CASSSIDRQAYEQYF.

This chain connects TRBV7-9 to TRBJ2-3; D is undetermined. V was trimmed by 6 bases and J by 0 bases, leaving 19 bases between them. Per the germline V gene, CDR1 is SEHNR and CDR2 is FQNEAQ (reference sequence). The CDR3 is made up of 17 amino acids. The CDR3 loop reads CASSTVERMASTDTQYF. For the CDR3, the DNA is TGTGCCAGCAGTACGGTTGAGCGAATGGCTAGCACAGATACGCAGTATTTT.

The V call is TRBV4-1, the J call TRBJ1-2, with D possibly matching TRBD1 (5 bases). Trimming shortened V by 4 bases and J by 5 bases, and 20 bases separated the two germline ends. The CDR3 has 16 amino acids. Germline V gene sequence: CDR1 MGHRA, CDR2 YSYEKL. CDR3: CASSPNWGTASYGYTF. CDR3 DNA sequence: TGCGCCAGCAGCCCGAACTGGGGCACAGCAAGTTATGGCTACACCTTC.

A single count supports this clone. This sequence joins TRBV7-8 and TRBJ2-1, with 8 positions matching TRBD2. This CDR3 spans 16 amino acids. Germline trimming cut 5 bases from V and 4 bases from J; bases unmatched to any gene: 10. Germline CDR1 reads SGHVS; CDR2 reads FQNEAQ. CDR3 coding DNA: TGTGCCAGCAGCCTCCCAGATCGGGAGGGTTACAATGAGCAGTTCTTC. This codes for CASSLPDREGYNEQFF.

The V call is TRBV6-1, the J call TRBJ2-7, with a tentative D call TRBD2 (6 bases). With 7 bases removed from V and 3 bases from J, the gap between germline ends came to 13 bases. The germline gives CDR1 MNHNS, CDR2 SASEGT. The CDR3 is 13 amino acids. Here the CDR3 DNA reads TGTGCCAGCAACGTCGGGAGCCACTACGAGCAGTACTTC. This sequence encodes CASNVGSHYEQYF.

This clone was recorded once. The chain carries TRBV7-9 and TRBJ2-1; 10 bases align to TRBD2. This CDR3 is 15 amino acids long. The V gene end was trimmed by 1 base and the J gene end by 8 bases; junction bases not matched to a gene: 5. Germline assignment: CDR1 SEHNR and CDR2 FQNEAQ (reference sequence). This CDR3 reads CASSLEREGRDEQFF. CDR3 nucleotide sequence: TGTGCCAGCAGCTTAGAGCGGGAGGGCCGCGATGAGCAGTTCTTC.

This chain joins TRBV25-1 and TRBJ2-1, with 7 bases identical to TRBD2. Germline assignment: CDR1 MGHDK and CDR2 SYGVNS. The CDR3 contains 15 residues. Germline trimming cut 3 bases from V and 1 base from J; bases unmatched to any gene: 3. This chain's CDR3 is CASSDWGGSYNEQFF. The CDR3 DNA sequence: TGTGCCAGCAGTGATTGGGGGGGATCCTACAATGAGCAGTTCTTC.

This rearrangement joins TRBV7-2 to TRBJ2-7; D might be TRBD1 (5 bases). V dropped 2 bases and J dropped 0 bases, with 11 bases sitting between them. Germline loops: CDR1 SGHTA, CDR2 FQGNSA. This CDR3 contains 15 residues. CDR3 sequence reads: CASSLTPDSSYEQYF. The CDR3, as DNA: TGTGCCAGCAGCTTAACACCTGACAGCTCCTACGAGCAGTACTTC.

The chain recombines TRBV29-1 with TRBJ2-3; D unresolved. Trimming took 6 bases from V and 2 from J, leaving 12 bases between them. The CDR3 has 13 residues. The germline gives CDR1 SQVTM, CDR2 ANQGSEA. CDR3 amino acids: CSVAGGATDTQYF. The CDR3 coding sequence is TGCAGCGTCGCCGGTGGTGCCACAGATACGCAGTATTTT.

In its sample, this clone was seen once. V usage is TRBV9 and J usage is TRBJ2-1, with D possibly TRBD2 on 5 matching bases. Germline V CDR1 and CDR2: SGDLS, YYNGEE. V was clipped by 0 bases and J by 9 bases, with 19 bases between them. The CDR3 is 16 amino acids. CDR3 coding DNA: TGTGCCAGCAGCGTAGGGTTAGGGCCGCCGGCGGGTGAGCAGTTCTTC. It encodes CASSVGLGPPAGEQFF. Full variable domain (remainder filled in from reference TRBV9 and TRBJ2-1): DSGVTQTPKHLITATGQRVTLRCSPRSGDLSVYWYQQSLDQGLQFLIQYYNGEERAKGNILERFSAQQFPDLHSELNLSSLELGDSALYFCASSVGLGPPAGEQFFGPGTRLTVL.

V gene TRBV4-2 combines with J gene TRBJ2-6; 8 bases match TRBD2. The CDR3 is 18 residues long. V was pared by 0 bases and J by 3 bases, with 7 bases of the junction left unmatched. Germline assignment: CDR1 LGHNA and CDR2 YNFKEQ. The CDR3 coding sequence is TGTGCCAGCAGCCAAGATTTGGCTAGCGGGTTTGGGGCCAACGTCCTGACTTTC. Translation gives CASSQDLASGFGANVLTF.

This clone was detected a few times. The chain carries TRBV27 and TRBJ1-5; possible D gene TRBD1, 5 bases. The V gene lost 3 bases and the J gene lost 1 base, with 16 bases spanning the gap. The CDR3 length is 17 residues. Germline-derived CDR1 and CDR2 are MNHEY and SMNVEV (reference sequence). The CDR3 protein is CASSFSGQGWSNQPQHF. The DNA for the CDR3 is TGTGCCAGCAGTTTCTCGGGGCAGGGATGGAGCAATCAGCCCCAGCATTTT.

The chain links TRBV2 to TRBJ1-1; the D is unclear. The germline CDR1 and CDR2 sequences are SNHLY and FYNNEI. CDR3 length: 13 residues. V lost 5 bases and J lost 1, with 8 bases in between. The CDR3 sequence is CASSLQRNTEAFF. CDR3 nucleotide sequence: TGTGCCAGCAGTCTGCAGCGGAACACTGAAGCTTTCTTT.

The genes are TRBV5-5 and TRBJ1-2; D gene unclear. Germline V gives CDR1 SGHKS, CDR2 YYEKEE (reference sequence). The V end was cut by 3 bases, the J end by 6 bases, with 9 bases between. The CDR3 is 12 amino acids. CDR3 sequence (DNA): TGTGCCAGCAGCTACGGTGGCGATGGCTACACCTTC. It is translated as CASSYGGDGYTF.